The 9 T cell receptor beta chains below come from one sample, sequenced in a study of tumor-infiltrating lymphocytes in localized non-small cell lung cancer. Assay: immunoSEQ multiplex PCR; the TCRdb copy retains only in-frame clones and omits some. The sample records tens of thousands of clones, approximately 59% being singletons. The sequenced material came from lung tumor tissue. Every receptor here comes from a human donor with non-small cell lung cancer.

This clone has more than one count but fewer than ten. The chain carries TRBV4-1 and TRBJ1-1, with D unresolved. This CDR3 is built from 13 residues. CDR1 MGHRA and CDR2 YSYEKL come from the germline V gene. The ends were cut back, 0 bases at V and 10 bases at J, with 12 bases in the middle. For the CDR3, the DNA is TGCGCCAGCAGCCAAGAGACGAGGGATAGAGCTTTCTTT. This sequence encodes CASSQETRDRAFF.

The table lists this clone with a few counts. V and J are TRBV18 and TRBJ1-1; possibly TRBD1 for D (5 bases). The CDR3 totals 14 residues. The V gene's germline CDR1 is KGHSH and CDR2 LQKENI. V lost 5 bases to trimming and J lost 1 base, with 11 bases between them. The CDR3 is CASSSQGPNTEAFF. The CDR3 bases are TGTGCCAGCTCATCTCAGGGCCCGAACACTGAAGCTTTCTTT. Based on the CDR3 plus reference TRBV18 and TRBJ1-1, the full variable domain is NAGVMQNPRHLVRRRGQEARLRCSPMKGHSHVYWYRQLPEEGLKFMVYLQKENIIDESGMPKERFSAEFPKEGPSILRIQQVVRGDSAAYFCASSSQGPNTEAFFGQGTRLTVV.

The V and J genes are TRBV30 and TRBJ2-7, with 7 bases matching TRBD1. Germline CDR1 is GTSNPN and CDR2 is SVGIG (reference sequence). Trimming took 3 bases from V and 3 from J; bases not matched to a gene: 2. The CDR3 consists of 12 residues. CDR3 in DNA: TGTGCCTGGAGAGACAGGGACTACGAGCAGTACTTC. This translates into CAWRDRDYEQYF.

This clone was observed a few times. The gene calls are TRBV14 and TRBJ2-1; maybe TRBD2 (6 bases). The CDR3 contains 20 residues. With 1 base removed from V and 0 bases from J, the gap between germline ends came to 22 bases. The V gene's germline CDR1 is SGHDN and CDR2 FVKESK. The DNA for the CDR3 is TGTGCCAGCAGCCAAGTGGGGCGGGATCCCACTAAACCCTCCTACAATGAGCAGTTCTTC. The encoded protein is CASSQVGRDPTKPSYNEQFF.

This chain connects TRBV28 to TRBJ2-6; D not certain. The CDR3 contains 15 residues. V was cut by 1 base and J by 1 base, with 5 bases left in between. The germline V gene encodes CDR1 MDHEN and CDR2 SYDVKM. The CDR3 here is CASSLSASGANVLTF. For the CDR3, the DNA is TGTGCCAGCAGTTTATCCGCGTCTGGGGCCAACGTCCTGACTTTC.

The chain links TRBV6-6 to TRBJ1-1; TRBD1 might be the D (6 bases). Germline assignment: CDR1 MNHNY and CDR2 SVGAGI (reference sequence). Trimming took off 7 bases at V and 7 bases at J, with 22 bases between the two ends. The CDR3 length is 15 residues. The CDR3 loop reads CASTPSGTNTVEAFF. The CDR3 coding sequence is TGTGCCAGCACCCCCAGTGGGACAAATACGGTTGAAGCTTTCTTT.

The chain recombines TRBV11-2 with TRBJ2-7; 8 bases are a match to TRBD2. Trimming took 0 bases from V and 4 from J; bases not matched to a gene: 5. CDR1 SGHAT and CDR2 FQNNGV come from the germline V gene. This CDR3 is built from 15 residues. The CDR3 here is CASSLEGRGGYEQYF. CDR3 sequence (DNA): TGTGCCAGCAGCTTAGAAGGCCGGGGGGGGTACGAGCAGTACTTC.

This chain connects TRBV30 to TRBJ1-1; the D gene is possibly TRBD1 (5 bases). CDR1 is GTSNPN, CDR2 SVGIG, per germline (reference sequence). The CDR3 extends over 13 amino acids. The germline V and J ends were trimmed by 2 bases and 4 bases, with 11 bases remaining between them. CDR3 coding DNA: TGTGCCTGGAGTAGGGGAGGGGCCACTGAAGCTTTCTTT. Protein sequence: CAWSRGGATEAFF.

The rearrangement joins TRBV19 to TRBJ2-1; D unresolved. Trimming took 4 bases from V and 5 from J, leaving 12 bases between them. The germline gives CDR1 LNHDA, CDR2 SQIVND (reference sequence). The CDR3 is made up of 14 amino acids. CDR3 loop: CASSNGPEDNEQFF. CDR3 DNA: TGTGCCAGTAGTAACGGCCCGGAAGACAATGAGCAGTTCTTC.